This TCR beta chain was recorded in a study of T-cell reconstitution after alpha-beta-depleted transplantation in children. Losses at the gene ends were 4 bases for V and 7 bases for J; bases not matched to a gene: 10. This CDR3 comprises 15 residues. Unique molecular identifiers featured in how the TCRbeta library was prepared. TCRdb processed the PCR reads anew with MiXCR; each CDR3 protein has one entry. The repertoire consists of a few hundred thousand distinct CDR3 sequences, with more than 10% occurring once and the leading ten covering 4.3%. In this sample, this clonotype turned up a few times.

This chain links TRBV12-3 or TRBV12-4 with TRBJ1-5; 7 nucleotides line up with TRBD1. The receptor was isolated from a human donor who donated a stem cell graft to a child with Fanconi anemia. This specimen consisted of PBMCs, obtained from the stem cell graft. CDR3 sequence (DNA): TGTGCCAGCAGTTCCCAGGGGGGCGCCTGGCAGCCCCAGCATTTT. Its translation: CASSSQGGAWQPQHF.